This T cell receptor (beta chain) was sequenced for a study of Tregs in tolerant kidney transplant recipients. Data came from immunoSEQ multiplex PCR; TCRdb stores just in-frame clones and leaves some out. The sample holds about 100,000 clones, approximately 93% seen once. Unstimulated Tregs (CD4+CD25+CD127-) and CD4+CD25- non-Tregs were sorted from PBMCs. Findings and caveats of the study: This study did not directly address biological reproducibility.

Regarding this clone: Antigen: not known.

Material: CD4+ T cells from blood, obtained before the transplant. The receptor comes from a human donor who received a combined kidney and bone marrow transplant.

The CDR3 sequence is CASKDGDYHNEQFF. Written as DNA, the CDR3 is TGTGCCAGCAAGGATGGGGACTATCACAATGAGCAGTTCTTC. This chain connects TRBV6-5 to TRBJ2-1; 7 positions match TRBD2. V was pared by 7 bases and J by 5 bases, with 8 bases of the junction left unmatched. The germline V gene has CDR1 MNHEY and CDR2 SVGAGI. The CDR3 length is 14 residues.